The entry below describes one TCR beta chain. From germline, CDR1 is SEHNR and CDR2 FQNEAQ (reference sequence). The CDR3 consists of 16 residues. Between the trimmed V and J ends, which lost 5 bases and 1 base, there was a span of 17 bases. The sample comes from a study of cytomegalovirus exposure and HLA in healthy donors. PCR primers comprised 60 Vbeta and 13 Jbeta primers. Produced via immunoSEQ multiplex PCR; TCRdb's table is partial and in-frame only. The sample includes fewer than 150,000 clones. This clonotype originated in a man in his forties in good health and CMV-seronegative. Sample: PBMCs. The chain links TRBV7-9 to TRBJ1-1; no clear D. CDR3 amino acids: CASSPPSGLGNTEAFF. CDR3 nucleotides: TGTGCCAGCAGCCCCCCGAGCGGACTGGGGAACACTGAAGCTTTCTTT.